Below are 26 T cell receptor beta chains sequenced from a single sample in a study of blood T cells in healthy people across ages. Alongside a J-beta primer mix, a sample-barcoded 5' primer served in a second PCR lasting roughly 7 to 11 cycles. TCRdb processed the 5' RACE reads anew with MiXCR; each CDR3 protein has one entry. Of around 1,900,000 distinct CDR3 sequences listed, approximately 39% are singletons. The source material was blood. These receptors were obtained from a human donor in good health.

This clonotype showed up just a few times. This chain connects TRBV6-6 to TRBJ2-1, with a tentative D call TRBD2 (5 bases). Trimming took 4 bases from V and 0 from J, leaving 16 bases between them. CDR1 and CDR2 from the germline V gene are MNHNY and SVGAGI (reference sequence). CDR3 length: 17 amino acids. The CDR3 is CASSSTLTTNSYNEQFF. The DNA of the CDR3 is TGTGCCAGCAGTTCTACGCTGACTACCAACTCCTACAATGAGCAGTTCTTC.

Concerning this clonotype itself: A read error may explain this, as a much larger clone is one base away. The V and J genes are TRBV6-1 and TRBJ2-4; D gene unclear. CDR1 and CDR2 from the germline V gene are MNHNS and SASEGT. V was cut by 1 base and J by 15 bases, with 22 bases left in between. The CDR3 is made up of 15 amino acids. The CDR3 protein is CASSEGQADQETLYF. The CDR3 nucleotides read TGTGCCAGCAGTGAAGGTCAGGCAGATCAAGAGACCCTGTACTTC.

This clonotype was observed a few times. The V and J genes are TRBV24-1 and TRBJ2-7; a weak D match, TRBD2 (6 bases). Germline V gene lookup returns CDR1 KGHDR and CDR2 SFDVKD. V was cut by 2 bases and J by 3 bases, with 10 bases left in between. CDR3 length: 14 amino acids. CDR3 in DNA: TGTGCCACCAGTGATTCGACGGGGGTCTACGAGCAGTACTTC. It is translated as CATSDSTGVYEQYF.

Ten or more counts support this clonotype. This chain uses TRBV5-1 with TRBJ2-5; D could derive from TRBD1 or TRBD2 (5 bases each). V lost 4 bases and J lost 2, with 15 bases in between. The germline V gene has CDR1 SGHRS and CDR2 YFSETQ. The CDR3 extends over 15 amino acids. The CDR3 coding sequence is TGCGCCAGCAGCCCCGAAGTGGGGGAACAAGAGACCCAGTACTTC. Translation: CASSPEVGEQETQYF.

V and J are TRBV6-5 and TRBJ2-6, with 11 bases lining up with TRBD2. J gave up 0 bases and V 6 bases, and 1 base lay outside the gene matches. There are 16 residues in the CDR3. Germline lookup yields CDR1 MNHEY and CDR2 SVGAGI. This CDR3 reads CASRTSGISGANVLTF. Here the CDR3 DNA reads TGTGCCAGCAGGACTAGCGGGATCTCTGGGGCCAACGTCCTGACTTTC.

The chain links TRBV14 to TRBJ1-6; the D is unclear. CDR1 and CDR2 (germline): SGHDN, FVKESK. This CDR3 has 14 residues. Trimming removed 3 bases from V and 6 bases from J, with 9 bases in between. CDR3 amino acids: CASSHLQSNSPLHF. CDR3 bases: TGTGCCAGCAGCCACCTCCAAAGTAATTCACCCCTCCACTTT.

CDR3 sequence reads: CASSFLGLHEQYF. CDR3 coding DNA: TGTGCCAGCAGCTTTCTCGGACTGCACGAGCAGTACTTC. The chain joins TRBV11-2 to TRBJ2-4; D possibly corresponds to TRBD2 (5 bases). With the DNA end fitting TRBJ2-7 better, the J assignment may be wrong. CDR1 SGHAT and CDR2 FQNNGV come from the germline V gene. The CDR3 consists of 13 residues.

This clonotype has more than one count but fewer than ten. The chain combines TRBV12-3 or TRBV12-4 with TRBJ2-7, with 12 bases matching TRBD1. V shed 5 bases and J 5 bases; nucleotides not matched to a gene: 7. The CDR3 runs 15 residues. Written as DNA, the CDR3 is TGTGCCAGCAGTGGACCGGGACAGGGGGCGGACGAGCAGTACTTC. It is translated as CASSGPGQGADEQYF.

In its sample, this clonotype was seen once. The V and J genes are TRBV5-1 and TRBJ2-4, with no clear D. The J call may be in error: the DNA end matches TRBJ2-7 better. The CDR3 extends over 14 amino acids. Germline CDR1 SGHRS, CDR2 YFSETQ. The CDR3 loop reads CASSFEGPGYEQYF. CDR3 nucleotide sequence: TGCGCCAGCAGCTTCGAAGGGCCGGGCTACGAGCAGTACTTC.

This clonotype came up a few times. This chain connects TRBV20-1 to TRBJ1-2, with D possibly TRBD1 on 6 matching bases. Trimming stripped 5 bases from V and 3 bases from J, with 25 bases between. Germline values: CDR1 DFQATT, CDR2 SNEGSKA (reference sequence). The CDR3 length is 17 residues. The DNA of the CDR3 is TGCAGTGCTCAAGGGGCTGCCGGGACACCGACTTACTATGGCTACACCTTC. Translating it yields CSAQGAAGTPTYYGYTF.

The CDR3 here is CASSLDSGSGNQPQHF. CDR3 DNA: TGCGCCAGCAGCTTGGACTCGGGGTCGGGCAATCAGCCCCAGCATTTT. The chain carries TRBV5-1 and TRBJ1-5; D uncertain. Germline V gene lookup returns CDR1 SGHRS and CDR2 YFSETQ. Trimming took off 0 bases at V and 2 bases at J, with 12 bases between the two ends. The CDR3 consists of 16 residues.

The chain couples TRBV20-1 to TRBJ2-1; 7 bases align to TRBD2. The V segment lost 5 bases and the J segment 2 bases; nucleotides outside the gene matches: 9. This CDR3 region has 15 residues. Germline lookup yields CDR1 DFQATT and CDR2 SNEGSKA (reference sequence). CDR3 in amino acids: CSAHSAGLAYNEQFF. CDR3 DNA sequence: TGCAGTGCTCATTCAGCGGGATTGGCCTACAATGAGCAGTTCTTC.

The J gene is TRBJ2-5, the V gene TRBV12-3 or TRBV12-4; 7 bases map to TRBD2. CDR3 size: 13 residues. The V gene end was trimmed by 6 bases and the J gene end by 9 bases; junction bases not matched to a gene: 10. The CDR3 region has the DNA TGTGCCAGCAGGCCCGCGGGACGGGAGGCCCAGTACTTC. This translates into CASRPAGREAQYF.

The gene calls are TRBV20-1 and TRBJ2-3, with 9 bases fitting TRBD2. V shed 6 bases, J shed 1 base, and the junction held 5 bases outside the gene matches. Germline V gives CDR1 DFQATT, CDR2 SNEGSKA (reference sequence). The CDR3 contains 14 residues. The CDR3: CSALPSGGTDTQYF. The DNA for the CDR3 is TGCAGTGCCCTACCTAGCGGGGGCACAGATACGCAGTATTTT.

This clonotype was seen a handful of times. The genes are TRBV29-1 and TRBJ2-1; possible D gene TRBD1, 5 bases. CDR1 is SQVTM and CDR2 is ANQGSEA in the germline V gene. V was pared by 4 bases and J by 4 bases, with 8 bases between. CDR3 length: 12 amino acids. CDR3: CSVVTDYNEQFF. CDR3 DNA: TGCAGCGTTGTGACAGATTACAATGAGCAGTTCTTC.

This clonotype showed up just a few times. The CDR3 sequence is CASSLNPGTYEQYF. As DNA, the CDR3 is TGTGCCAGCAGCTTAAATCCAGGGACCTACGAGCAGTACTTC. The chain carries TRBV7-3 and TRBJ2-7, with TRBD1 as a possible D gene (5 bases). CDR3 size: 14 residues. V was cut by 1 base and J by 2 bases, with 9 bases left in between. Germline CDR1 is SGHTA and CDR2 is FQGTGA. The variable domain in full, completed from reference TRBV7-3 and TRBJ2-7, reads GAGVSQTPSNKVTEKGKYVELRCDPISGHTALYWYRQSLGQGPEFLIYFQGTGAADDSGLPNDRFFAVRPEGSVSTLKIQRTERGDSAVYLCASSLNPGTYEQYFGPGTRLTVT.

This rearrangement joins TRBV29-1 to TRBJ2-7; 7 nucleotides match TRBD2. CDR1 SQVTM and CDR2 ANQGSEA come from the germline V gene. Germline trimming cut 4 bases from V and 2 bases from J; bases unmatched to any gene: 2. The CDR3 consists of 12 residues. The CDR3, as DNA: TGCAGCGTTGTTGCGGGGGCCTACGAGCAGTACTTC. Translated: CSVVAGAYEQYF.

The V and J genes are TRBV27 and TRBJ2-1; D might be TRBD1 (5 bases). The V gene's germline CDR1 is MNHEY and CDR2 SMNVEV (reference sequence). V lost 2 bases and J lost 5, with 13 bases in between. The CDR3 contains 15 residues. This CDR3 reads CASSLSVEGDNEQFF. The CDR3 DNA reads as TGTGCCAGCAGTTTAAGCGTGGAAGGGGACAATGAGCAGTTCTTC.

This clonotype turned up a few times. This may stem from a read error, because a much larger clone lies one nucleotide away. V usage is TRBV7-9 and J usage is TRBJ2-7; D is undetermined. The germline gives CDR1 SEHNR, CDR2 FQNEAQ (reference sequence). The CDR3 loop spans 13 amino acids. CDR3 residues: CASNLPGHVEQYF. DNA of the CDR3: TGTGCCAGCAACTTACCAGGTCACGTCGAGCAGTACTTC.

For this clonotype: One end of the junction fails to match germline, which may point to a read error. The gene calls are TRBV29-1 and TRBJ2-1, with 7 bases fitting TRBD2. The CDR3 has 12 residues. Germline CDR1 SQVTM, CDR2 ANQGSEA. The CDR3, as DNA: TGCAGCGTTGCGCGGGGAGGGAATGAGCAGGTCTTC. As protein: CSVARGGNEQVF.

This clonotype was recorded a few times. The genes are TRBV20-1 and TRBJ1-2; 12 bases fit TRBD1. V shed 4 bases, J shed 2 bases, and the junction held 8 bases outside the gene matches. Germline CDR1 DFQATT, CDR2 SNEGSKA (reference sequence). This CDR3 is built from 16 residues. The CDR3 loop reads CSAILPGQGANYGYTF. In DNA, the CDR3 is TGCAGTGCTATCCTACCGGGACAGGGGGCGAACTATGGCTACACCTTC.

DNA for the CDR3: TGCAGCTTTTCTGGACAGCCGAATGAAAAACTGTTTTTT. Translation: CSFSGQPNEKLFF. The rearrangement uses TRBV29-1 and TRBJ1-4; TRBD1 might be the D (6 bases). The CDR3 extends over 13 amino acids. V lost 8 bases, J lost 5 bases, and 15 bases lay in between. Looked up from germline, CDR1 is SQVTM and CDR2 is ANQGSEA.

Comment on this clonotype: A much bigger clone sits one base away, suggesting this may be a read error. The chain has TRBV12-3 or TRBV12-4 and TRBJ2-1; D is perhaps TRBD1 (6 bases). This CDR3 spans 14 amino acids. The CDR3 loop reads CASLPGHNYNEQVF. CDR3 sequence (DNA): TGTGCCAGCCTTCCGGGACACAACTACAATGAGCAGGTCTTC.

In this sample, this clonotype turned up a few times. V and J are TRBV6-5 and TRBJ2-3; 11 positions match TRBD1. This CDR3 contains 16 residues. V lost 0 bases and J lost 5; bases outside the gene matches: 4. Germline lookup yields CDR1 MNHEY and CDR2 SVGAGI. The DNA for the CDR3 is TGTGCCAGCAGTTACTCCGGGACAGGGGGTGGAGATACGCAGTATTTT. Its translation: CASSYSGTGGGDTQYF.

The chain uses TRBV7-9 and TRBJ2-1; tentatively, D is TRBD1 or TRBD2 (5 bases each). Germline loops: CDR1 SEHNR, CDR2 FQNEAQ (reference sequence). Trimming shortened V by 0 bases and J by 13 bases, and 19 bases separated the two germline ends. This CDR3 comprises 15 residues. The CDR3 coding sequence is TGTGCCAGCAGCTTAGCGACCCTGGAGGTTGGGACCCAGTTCTTC. Amino acid sequence: CASSLATLEVGTQFF.

CDR3 coding DNA: TGTGCCAGCTCCCCCGGGACCGCTATTTACAATGAGCAGTTCTTC. Protein product: CASSPGTAIYNEQFF. The chain is built from TRBV11-2 and TRBJ2-1, with D perhaps matching TRBD1 or TRBD2 (5 bases each). Germline loops: CDR1 SGHAT, CDR2 FQNNGV. The V and J ends lost 8 bases and 4 bases respectively, with 18 bases between them. This CDR3 has 15 amino acids.